These 28 T cell receptor beta chains were all obtained from the same sample, sequenced in a study of blood T cell repertoires in COVID-19. Assay used: immunoSEQ multiplex PCR; TCRdb lists only in-frame clones, some missing. This sample has 150,000 or so clones, with approximately 87% found just once. The sequenced sample was PBMCs or T cells enriched from blood (not recorded which). These receptors were obtained from a woman aged 30 to 39 with acute COVID-19.

This sequence joins TRBV5-8 and TRBJ1-5; D is possibly TRBD1 (5 bases). CDR1 and CDR2 (germline): SGHTS, YDEGEE. This CDR3 has 17 amino acids. With 2 bases removed from V and 2 bases from J, the gap between germline ends came to 17 bases. The CDR3 reads CASSFHIGGDGNQPQHF. DNA of the CDR3: TGTGCCAGCAGCTTTCATATAGGAGGGGATGGCAATCAGCCCCAGCATTTT.

This sequence joins TRBV7-2 and TRBJ1-6; D not resolved. Germline CDR1 and CDR2: SGHTA and FQGNSA. V was clipped by 5 bases and J by 7 bases, with 12 bases between them. This CDR3 is built from 14 residues. The CDR3 sequence is CASSAIPGNSPLHF. Written as DNA, the CDR3 is TGTGCCAGCAGCGCAATCCCGGGGAATTCACCCCTCCACTTT.

The chain links TRBV2 to TRBJ2-7, with a tentative D call TRBD1 (6 bases). The length of the CDR3 is 15 residues. Trimming pared 1 base from V and 5 bases from J, leaving 15 bases between. The germline V gene has CDR1 SNHLY and CDR2 FYNNEI. CDR3 in DNA: TGTGCCAGCAGTGAAGAGCCCTACAGGGTAAACGAGCAGTACTTC. Its protein product is CASSEEPYRVNEQYF.

This sequence joins TRBV28 and TRBJ2-7, with a tentative D call TRBD1 (5 bases). This CDR3 comprises 14 residues. Trimming pared 2 bases from V and 7 bases from J, leaving 15 bases between. CDR1 and CDR2 from the germline V gene are MDHEN and SYDVKM. This CDR3 is CASSLSAGLGEQYF. The CDR3 DNA follows: TGTGCCAGCAGTTTAAGCGCAGGGTTGGGTGAGCAGTACTTC.

The genes are TRBV5-4 and TRBJ2-5, with TRBD2 identical over 9 bases. V dropped 7 bases and J dropped 2; count of bases not matched to a gene: 3. Germline V gives CDR1 SGHNT, CDR2 YYREEE (reference sequence). This CDR3 region has 13 residues. The CDR3 region is CASGSGRQETQYF. DNA for the CDR3: TGTGCCAGCGGTAGCGGGAGACAAGAGACCCAGTACTTC.

V and J are TRBV28 and TRBJ1-1, with D perhaps TRBD1 (5 bases). Trimming took 3 bases from V and 5 from J, leaving 13 bases between them. Germline assignment: CDR1 MDHEN and CDR2 SYDVKM. This CDR3 region has 14 residues. CDR3 sequence reads: CASSLAHRGTEAFF. Here the CDR3 DNA reads TGTGCCAGCAGTTTGGCCCACCGGGGGACTGAAGCTTTCTTT.

The chain employs TRBV19 and TRBJ1-5, with D unresolved. Trimming took off 3 bases at V and 1 base at J, with 10 bases between the two ends. This CDR3 has 15 amino acids. Germline values: CDR1 LNHDA, CDR2 SQIVND (reference sequence). The CDR3 coding sequence is TGTGCCAGTAGTATTATGCCAGTGAGCAATCAGCCCCAGCATTTT. Protein: CASSIMPVSNQPQHF.

The rearrangement uses TRBV28 and TRBJ1-2, with 9 bases matching TRBD1. J lost 4 bases, V lost 6 bases, and 3 bases had no gene match. The germline V gene encodes CDR1 MDHEN and CDR2 SYDVKM. The CDR3 has 13 amino acids. The CDR3 loop is CASSRTGVYGYTF. CDR3 nucleotides: TGTGCCAGCAGCCGGACAGGGGTCTATGGCTACACCTTC.

Notes on this clone: At one end the junction does not follow the germline gene, possibly because of a read error. J is TRBJ2-1 and V is TRBV18, with TRBD2 matching 13 bases. The CDR3 runs 17 residues. Germline loops: CDR1 KGHSH, CDR2 LQKENI. CDR3 DNA: TGTGCCAGCTCTCCACTAGCGGGAGGGCCTCGGCACAATGAGCAGTTCTTC. It translates to CASSPLAGGPRHNEQFF.

This clone was counted a single time. The chain has TRBV5-4 and TRBJ1-2; D uncertain. This CDR3 contains 18 residues. Per germline, CDR1 SGHNT and CDR2 YYREEE (reference sequence). Trimming removed 4 bases at V and 7 bases at J, with 29 bases between. CDR3 sequence (DNA): TGTGCCAGCAGCCCGAGGACCCCTTCGTTCCCCTCAGGAGGTGGCTACACCTTC. Translated, it gives CASSPRTPSFPSGGGYTF.

This clone was detected only once. The chain is built from TRBV4-3 and TRBJ1-1; D unclear. Germline loops: CDR1 LGHNA, CDR2 YSLEER. Trimming stripped 3 bases from V and 7 bases from J, with 12 bases between. The CDR3 is made up of 13 amino acids. Written as DNA, the CDR3 is TGCGCCAGCAGCCAGTCCCGTCAGATTGAAGCTTTCTTT. Translation: CASSQSRQIEAFF.

The rearrangement links TRBV24-1 to TRBJ2-2; 13 bases match TRBD2. The ends lost 4 bases at V and 4 bases at J; junction bases unmatched: 5. This CDR3 spans 17 amino acids. Germline loops: CDR1 KGHDR, CDR2 SFDVKD. The CDR3 sequence: CATSDPGLAGLTGELFF. The CDR3 region has the DNA TGTGCCACCAGTGACCCGGGACTAGCGGGACTCACCGGGGAGCTGTTTTTT.

The CDR3 loop is CASSVRGGTSGYNEQFF. The CDR3 DNA reads as TGTGCCAGCAGCGTAAGAGGCGGGACTAGCGGGTACAATGAGCAGTTCTTC. The chain joins TRBV9 to TRBJ2-1, with 12 bases lining up with TRBD2. The CDR3 loop spans 17 amino acids. The V segment lost 1 base and the J segment 4 bases; nucleotides outside the gene matches: 6. CDR1 and CDR2 from the germline V gene are SGDLS and YYNGEE.

The chain is built from TRBV12-3 or TRBV12-4 and TRBJ1-2, with D unresolved. Trimming stripped 7 bases from V and 4 bases from J, with 13 bases between. The CDR3 runs to 13 residues. The CDR3 protein is CASTSHGSYGYTF. In DNA, the CDR3 is TGTGCCAGCACTAGTCATGGTAGCTATGGCTACACCTTC.

This sequence joins TRBV6-4 and TRBJ2-1; TRBD1 matches at 8 bases. The germline gives CDR1 MRHNA, CDR2 SNTAGT. CDR3 size: 17 residues. V was pared by 0 bases and J by 4 bases, with 8 bases of the junction left unmatched. The CDR3 region has the DNA TGTGCCAGCAGTGACTCGAAAGGACAGGGTGATTACAATGAGCAGTTCTTC. This gives the protein CASSDSKGQGDYNEQFF.

The rearrangement joins TRBV7-8 to TRBJ2-2; D not certain. The CDR3 has 15 amino acids. Germline values: CDR1 SGHVS, CDR2 FQNEAQ. Between the trimmed V and J ends, which lost 3 bases and 2 bases, there was a span of 10 bases. In DNA, the CDR3 is TGTGCCAGCAGCTTTCTTGCGAGCAACACCGGGGAGCTGTTTTTT. It is translated as CASSFLASNTGELFF.

The chain uses TRBV29-1 and TRBJ1-1, with no clear D. The CDR3 is 14 amino acids. In germline, CDR1 is SQVTM, CDR2 ANQGSEA. V was trimmed by 4 bases and J by 4 bases, leaving 16 bases between them. CDR3 nucleotide sequence: TGCAGCGTTGTGCCCTCGGGGTCTGGCACTGAAGCTTTCTTT. It translates to CSVVPSGSGTEAFF.

The V and J genes are TRBV7-6 and TRBJ2-1, with D perhaps TRBD2 (6 bases). CDR3 size: 16 residues. Germline V lookup: CDR1 SGHVS, CDR2 FNYEAQ. V lost 5 bases and J lost 10, with 24 bases in between. The CDR3 spells CASSPLVGPTSGEQFF. The CDR3, as DNA: TGTGCCAGCAGCCCCCTGGTGGGTCCGACGAGCGGGGAGCAGTTCTTC.

This clone was counted once. This chain joins TRBV5-4 and TRBJ2-1; D is perhaps TRBD1 (8 bases). The CDR3 is made up of 20 amino acids. The germline gives CDR1 SGHNT, CDR2 YYREEE (reference sequence). V was clipped by 0 bases and J by 6 bases, with 28 bases between them. As DNA, the CDR3 is TGTGCCAGCAGCTTGGGTTTTCGGGACAGGTCCCCGACGGGGGGCAATGAGCAGTTCTTC. It encodes CASSLGFRDRSPTGGNEQFF.

This sequence joins TRBV28 and TRBJ2-7; no clear D gene. Trimming left V 2 bases short and J 4 bases short, with 6 bases between. Germline V gives CDR1 MDHEN, CDR2 SYDVKM. There are 12 residues in the CDR3. The CDR3 DNA reads as TGTGCCAGCAGTTTAGCGAGATACGAGCAGTACTTC. Amino acids: CASSLARYEQYF.

This clone was observed once. The J gene is TRBJ1-5, the V gene TRBV2; D remains unclear. The CDR3 is 13 residues long. Trimming removed 5 bases from V and 1 base from J, with 6 bases in between. Germline CDR1 reads SNHLY; CDR2 reads FYNNEI. CDR3 in amino acids: CASSPESNQPQHF. In nucleotides, the CDR3 is TGTGCCAGCAGTCCGGAGAGCAATCAGCCCCAGCATTTT.

The J gene is TRBJ2-5, the V gene TRBV27; possible D gene TRBD1, 6 bases. The CDR3 is made up of 14 amino acids. Germline-derived CDR1 and CDR2 are MNHEY and SMNVEV (reference sequence). V was clipped by 4 bases and J by 2 bases, with 11 bases between them. DNA of the CDR3: TGTGCCAGCAGTTCCCGGGACACTCAAGAGACCCAGTACTTC. Translation: CASSSRDTQETQYF.

The chain couples TRBV11-2 to TRBJ2-7; TRBD2 matches at 8 bases. The junction had 3 bases not matched to a gene; V was cut back by 1 base and J by 1 base. The germline CDR1 and CDR2 sequences are SGHAT and FQNNGV. There are 15 residues in the CDR3. The CDR3 sequence is CASSLVASGSYEQYF. In nucleotides, the CDR3 is TGTGCCAGCAGCTTAGTGGCTAGCGGGTCCTACGAGCAGTACTTC.

V gene TRBV19 combines with J gene TRBJ2-5, with D hard to call. This CDR3 is 12 amino acids long. V was pared by 5 bases and J by 3 bases, with 7 bases between. Germline V gene lookup returns CDR1 LNHDA and CDR2 SQIVND (reference sequence). In nucleotides, the CDR3 is TGTGCCAGTAGTTACTCCAAAGAGACCCAGTACTTC. This codes for CASSYSKETQYF.

On this clone itself: Other DNA sequences of this sample code for an identical CDR3. The J gene is TRBJ2-1, the V gene TRBV5-1, with 11 bases fitting TRBD2. Trimming cost V 3 bases and J 3 bases; bases outside gene matches: 5. From germline, CDR1 is SGHRS and CDR2 YFSETQ. The CDR3 is made up of 16 amino acids. The CDR3 loop reads CASSSQTSGSYNEQFF. The CDR3 nucleotides read TGCGCCAGCAGCTCCCAAACTAGCGGGAGCTACAATGAGCAGTTCTTC.

This clone appeared a single time. The J gene is TRBJ1-4, the V gene TRBV27; perhaps TRBD1 as D (6 bases). Trimming stripped 6 bases from V and 8 bases from J, with 19 bases between. There are 15 residues in the CDR3. Germline loops: CDR1 MNHEY, CDR2 SMNVEV (reference sequence). The CDR3 loop reads CASRILSGAEEKLFF. The CDR3 nucleotides are TGTGCCAGCAGGATCTTGTCAGGGGCTGAAGAAAAACTGTTTTTT.

V and J are TRBV7-2 and TRBJ1-2; 7 positions agree with TRBD1. Germline V gene lookup returns CDR1 SGHTA and CDR2 FQGNSA. The CDR3 covers 15 residues. The junction had 7 bases not matched to a gene; V was cut back by 3 bases and J by 3 bases. CDR3: CASSLKSGQDYGYTF. CDR3 in DNA: TGTGCCAGCAGCTTGAAGAGTGGACAGGACTATGGCTACACCTTC.

This clone has ten or more counts. The chain employs TRBV3-1 (or the pseudogene TRBV3-2) and TRBJ2-2, with 8 nucleotides matching TRBD1. Unmatched junction bases numbered 9, after V lost 4 bases and J lost 5 bases. Germline CDR1 is LGHDT and CDR2 is YNNKEL (reference sequence). The CDR3 has 16 amino acids. CDR3 amino acids: CASSRQTGVATGELFF. Here the CDR3 DNA reads TGTGCCAGCAGCCGACAGACAGGGGTTGCGACCGGGGAGCTGTTTTTT.